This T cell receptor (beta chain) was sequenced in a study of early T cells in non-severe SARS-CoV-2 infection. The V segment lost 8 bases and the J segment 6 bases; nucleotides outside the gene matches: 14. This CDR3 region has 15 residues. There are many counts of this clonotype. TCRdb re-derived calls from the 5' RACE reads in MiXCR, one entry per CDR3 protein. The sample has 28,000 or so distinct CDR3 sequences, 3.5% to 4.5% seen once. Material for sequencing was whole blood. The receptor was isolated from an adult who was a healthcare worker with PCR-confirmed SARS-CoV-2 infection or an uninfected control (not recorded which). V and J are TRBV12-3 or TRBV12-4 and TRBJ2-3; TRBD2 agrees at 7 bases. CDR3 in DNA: TGTGCCAGCGGACGAGAGGGAGGGCCTCTGGATACGCAGTATTTT. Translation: CASGREGGPLDTQYF.